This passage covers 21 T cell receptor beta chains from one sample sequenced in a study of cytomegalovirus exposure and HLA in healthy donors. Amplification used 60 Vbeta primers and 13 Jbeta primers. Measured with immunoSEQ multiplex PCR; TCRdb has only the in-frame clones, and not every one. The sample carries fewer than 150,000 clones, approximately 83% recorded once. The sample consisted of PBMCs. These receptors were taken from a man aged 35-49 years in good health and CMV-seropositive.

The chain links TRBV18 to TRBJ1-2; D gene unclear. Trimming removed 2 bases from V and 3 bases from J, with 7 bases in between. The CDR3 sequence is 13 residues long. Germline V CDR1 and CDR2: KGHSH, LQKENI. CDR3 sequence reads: CASSPGEDYGYTF. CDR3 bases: TGTGCCAGCTCACCAGGGGAGGACTATGGCTACACCTTC.

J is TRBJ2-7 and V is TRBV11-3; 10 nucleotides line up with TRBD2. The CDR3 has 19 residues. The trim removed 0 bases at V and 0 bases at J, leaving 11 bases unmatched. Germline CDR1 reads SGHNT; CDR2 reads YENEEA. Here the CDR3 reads CASSLEQWLAGANSYEQYF. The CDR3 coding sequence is TGTGCCAGCAGCTTAGAGCAGTGGCTAGCGGGGGCAAACTCCTACGAGCAGTACTTC. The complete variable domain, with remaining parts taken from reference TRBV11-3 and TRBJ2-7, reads EAGVVQSPRYKIIEKKQPVAFWCNPISGHNTLYWYLQNLGQGPELLIRYENEEAVDDSQLPKDRFSAERLKGVDSTLKIQPAELGDSAVYLCASSLEQWLAGANSYEQYFGPGTRLTVT.

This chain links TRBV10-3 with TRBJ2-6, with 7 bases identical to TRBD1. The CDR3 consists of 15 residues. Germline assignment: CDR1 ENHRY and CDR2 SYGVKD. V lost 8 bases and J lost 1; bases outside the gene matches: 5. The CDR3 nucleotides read TGTGCCATCCGACAGGGTGGGTCTGGGGCCAACGTCCTGACTTTC. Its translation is CAIRQGGSGANVLTF.

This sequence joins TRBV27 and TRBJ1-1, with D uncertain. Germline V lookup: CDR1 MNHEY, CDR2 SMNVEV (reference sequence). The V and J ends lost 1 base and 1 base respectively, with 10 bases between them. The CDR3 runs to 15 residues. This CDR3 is CASSLYGAENTEAFF. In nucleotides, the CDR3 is TGTGCCAGCAGTTTATACGGAGCCGAGAACACTGAAGCTTTCTTT.

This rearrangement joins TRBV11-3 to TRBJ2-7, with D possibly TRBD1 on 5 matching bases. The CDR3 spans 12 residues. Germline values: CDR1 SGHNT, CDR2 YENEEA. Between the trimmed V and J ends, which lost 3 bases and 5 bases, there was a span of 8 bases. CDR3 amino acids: CASSFEGDEQYF. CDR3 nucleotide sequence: TGTGCCAGCAGCTTCGAAGGGGACGAGCAGTACTTC.

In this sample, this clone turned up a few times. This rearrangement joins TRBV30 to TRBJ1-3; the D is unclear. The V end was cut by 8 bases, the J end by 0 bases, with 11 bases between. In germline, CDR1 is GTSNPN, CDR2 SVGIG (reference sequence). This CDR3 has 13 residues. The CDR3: CAAHTDSGNTIYF. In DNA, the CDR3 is TGTGCCGCCCACACCGACTCTGGAAACACCATATATTTT.

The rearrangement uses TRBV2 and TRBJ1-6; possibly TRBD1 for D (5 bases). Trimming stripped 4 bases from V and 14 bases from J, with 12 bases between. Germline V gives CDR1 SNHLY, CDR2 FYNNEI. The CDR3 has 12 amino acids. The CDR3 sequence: CASSGGPWTLHF. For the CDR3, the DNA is TGTGCCAGCAGTGGGGGCCCTTGGACCCTCCACTTT.

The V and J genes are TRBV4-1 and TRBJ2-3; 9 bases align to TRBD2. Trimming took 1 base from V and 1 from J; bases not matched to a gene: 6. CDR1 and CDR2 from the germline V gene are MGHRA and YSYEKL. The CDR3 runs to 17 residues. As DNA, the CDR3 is TGCGCCAGCAGCCAAGCCCAGCGGGGGGCTGGCACAGATACGCAGTATTTT. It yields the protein CASSQAQRGAGTDTQYF.

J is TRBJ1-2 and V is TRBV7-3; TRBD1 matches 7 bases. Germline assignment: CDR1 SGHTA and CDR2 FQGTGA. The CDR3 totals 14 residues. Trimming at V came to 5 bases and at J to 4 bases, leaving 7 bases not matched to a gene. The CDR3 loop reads CASSETTGVYGYTF. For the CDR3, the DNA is TGTGCCAGCAGCGAAACCACAGGGGTCTATGGCTACACCTTC. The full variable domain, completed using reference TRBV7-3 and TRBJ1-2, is GAGVSQTPSNKVTEKGKYVELRCDPISGHTALYWYRQSLGQGPEFLIYFQGTGAADDSGLPNDRFFAVRPEGSVSTLKIQRTERGDSAVYLCASSETTGVYGYTFGSGTRLTVV.

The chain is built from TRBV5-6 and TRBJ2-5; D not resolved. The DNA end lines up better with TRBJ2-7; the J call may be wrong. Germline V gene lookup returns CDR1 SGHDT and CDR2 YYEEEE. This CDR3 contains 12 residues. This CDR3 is CASSSRRYEQYF. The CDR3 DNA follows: TGTGCCAGCAGCTCTCGGCGGTACGAGCAGTACTTC.

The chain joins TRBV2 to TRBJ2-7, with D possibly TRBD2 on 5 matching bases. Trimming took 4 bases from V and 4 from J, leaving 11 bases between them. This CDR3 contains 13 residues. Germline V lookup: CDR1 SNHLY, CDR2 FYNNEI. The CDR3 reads CASSAHTGYEQYF. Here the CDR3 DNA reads TGTGCCAGCAGTGCCCACACGGGGTACGAGCAGTACTTC.

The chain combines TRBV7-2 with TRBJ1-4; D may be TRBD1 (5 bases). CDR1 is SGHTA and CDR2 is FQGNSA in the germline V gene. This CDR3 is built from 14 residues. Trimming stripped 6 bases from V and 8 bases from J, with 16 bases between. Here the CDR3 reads CASSLMGRREKLFF. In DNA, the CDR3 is TGTGCCAGCAGTCTAATGGGGCGGCGGGAAAAACTGTTTTTT.

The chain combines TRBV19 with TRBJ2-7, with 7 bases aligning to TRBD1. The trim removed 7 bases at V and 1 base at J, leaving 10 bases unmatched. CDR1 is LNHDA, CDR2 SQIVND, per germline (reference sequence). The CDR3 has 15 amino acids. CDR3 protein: CASKRTGTASYEQYF. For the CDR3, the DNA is TGTGCCAGTAAGAGAACCGGGACAGCATCCTACGAGCAGTACTTC.

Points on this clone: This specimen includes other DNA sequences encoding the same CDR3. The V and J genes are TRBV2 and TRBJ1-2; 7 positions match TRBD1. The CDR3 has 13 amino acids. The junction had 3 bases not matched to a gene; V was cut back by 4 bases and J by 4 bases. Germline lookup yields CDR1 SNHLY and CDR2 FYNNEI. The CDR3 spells CASSVRQGYGYTF. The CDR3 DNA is TGTGCCAGCAGTGTAAGACAGGGCTATGGCTACACCTTC.

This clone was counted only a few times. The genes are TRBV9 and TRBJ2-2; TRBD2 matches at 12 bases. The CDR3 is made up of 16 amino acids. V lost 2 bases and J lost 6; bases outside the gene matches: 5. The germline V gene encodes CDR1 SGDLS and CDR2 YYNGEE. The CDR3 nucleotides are TGTGCCAGCAGCGTTAGGACTAGCGGGATCTCCGGGGAGCTGTTTTTT. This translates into CASSVRTSGISGELFF.

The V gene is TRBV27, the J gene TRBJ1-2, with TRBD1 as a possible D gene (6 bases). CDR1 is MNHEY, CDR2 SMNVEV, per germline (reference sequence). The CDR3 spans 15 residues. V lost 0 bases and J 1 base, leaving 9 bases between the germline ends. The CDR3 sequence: CASSLSNRVNYGYTF. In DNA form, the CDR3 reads TGTGCCAGCAGTTTATCGAACAGGGTTAACTATGGCTACACCTTC.

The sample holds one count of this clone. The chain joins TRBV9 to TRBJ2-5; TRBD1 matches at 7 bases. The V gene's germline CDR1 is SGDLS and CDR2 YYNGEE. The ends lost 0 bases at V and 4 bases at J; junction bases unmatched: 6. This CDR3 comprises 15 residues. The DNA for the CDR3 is TGTGCCAGCAGCGTAGCTCCTACAGGGGCAGAGACCCAGTACTTC. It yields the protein CASSVAPTGAETQYF.

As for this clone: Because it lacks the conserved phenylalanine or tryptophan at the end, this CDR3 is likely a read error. The CDR3 DNA reads as TGTGCCTGGTCTCGGGGGACGGTTGGGGAGCAGTACCTC. This translates into CAWSRGTVGEQYL. The V and J genes are TRBV30 and TRBJ2-7; a possible D gene is TRBD2 (6 bases). The CDR3 is 13 residues long. Germline V gene lookup returns CDR1 GTSNPN and CDR2 SVGIG (reference sequence). Trimming stripped 5 bases from V and 7 bases from J, with 18 bases between.

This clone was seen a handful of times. The CDR3 spells CASSFGGIQPQHF. The CDR3 DNA follows: TGTGCCAGCAGTTTTGGAGGGATCCAGCCCCAGCATTTT. This chain joins TRBV27 and TRBJ1-5; D unclear. The CDR3 has 13 residues. Trimming stripped 3 bases from V and 7 bases from J, with 10 bases between. The germline CDR1 and CDR2 sequences are MNHEY and SMNVEV (reference sequence).

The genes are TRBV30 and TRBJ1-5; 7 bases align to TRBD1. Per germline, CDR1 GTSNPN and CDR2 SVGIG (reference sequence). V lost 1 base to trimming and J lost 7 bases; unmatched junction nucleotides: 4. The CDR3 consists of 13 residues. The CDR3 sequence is CAWSETGRQPQHF. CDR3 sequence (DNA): TGTGCCTGGAGTGAGACAGGGAGGCAGCCCCAGCATTTT.

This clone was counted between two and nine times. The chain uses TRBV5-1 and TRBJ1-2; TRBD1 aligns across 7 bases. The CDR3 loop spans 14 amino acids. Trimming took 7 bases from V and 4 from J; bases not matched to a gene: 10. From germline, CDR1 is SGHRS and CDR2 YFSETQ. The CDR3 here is CASQPNTGAYGYTF. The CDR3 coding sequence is TGCGCCAGCCAGCCCAATACAGGGGCCTATGGCTACACCTTC.